Listed here are 15 T cell receptor beta chains from one sample, sequenced in a study of cytomegalovirus exposure and HLA in healthy donors. PCR used 60 Vbeta primers and 13 Jbeta primers. Some clones are missing from TCRdb's copy, which holds only in-frame ones; the method was immunoSEQ multiplex PCR. The sample shows just over 200,000 clones, 65% to 85% of them seen only once. The sample taken for sequencing was PBMCs. These receptors were taken from a middle-aged man in good health and CMV-seronegative.

V usage is TRBV5-1 and J usage is TRBJ1-4; TRBD1 agrees at 8 bases. The CDR3 is made up of 14 amino acids. With V trimmed by 2 bases and J by 7 bases, 4 bases remained unmatched. Germline CDR1 SGHRS, CDR2 YFSETQ. The CDR3 protein is CASSFGQGSEKLFF. The CDR3 DNA follows: TGCGCCAGCAGCTTCGGACAGGGCAGTGAAAAACTGTTTTTT.

The chain carries TRBV27 and TRBJ2-7, with TRBD2 identical over 9 bases. The V and J ends lost 0 bases and 3 bases, in that order; junction bases with no gene match: 9. Looked up from germline, CDR1 is MNHEY and CDR2 is SMNVEV (reference sequence). This CDR3 contains 17 residues. CDR3 in DNA: TGTGCCAGCAGTTTATCCTTGGTAGCGGGAGTATTCTACGAGCAGTACTTC. Translating gives CASSLSLVAGVFYEQYF.

The chain joins TRBV18 to TRBJ2-7; D is unclear. Trimming took off 2 bases at V and 3 bases at J, with 5 bases between the two ends. The CDR3 spans 12 residues. The germline CDR1 and CDR2 sequences are KGHSH and LQKENI. CDR3 sequence: CASSPGLYEQYF. The CDR3 region has the DNA TGTGCCAGCTCACCAGGGCTCTACGAGCAGTACTTC.

The chain has TRBV28 and TRBJ1-5, with D tentatively TRBD1 (5 bases). V was cut by 8 bases and J by 4 bases, with 15 bases left in between. The CDR3 contains 14 residues. Germline CDR1 is MDHEN and CDR2 is SYDVKM. The CDR3 DNA sequence: TGTGCCAGCTACCTCGCTTCAGGGAATCAGCCCCAGCATTTT. It is translated as CASYLASGNQPQHF.

This clone was counted between two and nine times. This chain uses TRBV11-2 with TRBJ2-7, with TRBD2 matching over 8 bases. CDR1 and CDR2 from the germline V gene are SGHAT and FQNNGV. This CDR3 comprises 16 residues. V dropped 4 bases and J dropped 5; count of bases not matched to a gene: 13. CDR3 in amino acids: CASSSLNGRALHEQYF. CDR3 bases: TGTGCCAGCAGCTCCCTGAACGGGAGGGCCCTCCACGAGCAGTACTTC.

The genes are TRBV28 and TRBJ2-5; D unclear. V was cut by 4 bases and J by 5 bases, with 8 bases left in between. The CDR3 consists of 12 residues. Germline V lookup: CDR1 MDHEN, CDR2 SYDVKM. The CDR3 nucleotides are TGTGCCAGCAGTTCCTCGGTGGAGACCCAGTACTTC. This encodes CASSSSVETQYF.

In this sample, this clone turned up a few times. The chain combines TRBV19 with TRBJ1-5; 8 nucleotides line up with TRBD1. J gave up 6 bases and V 3 bases, and 4 bases lay outside the gene matches. Germline CDR1 and CDR2: LNHDA and SQIVND (reference sequence). The CDR3 runs to 14 residues. As DNA, the CDR3 is TGTGCCAGTAGTATCCCAGGGGGCGGTCAGCCCCAGCATTTT. Translating it yields CASSIPGGGQPQHF.

The genes are TRBV28 and TRBJ2-7; no definite D call. V lost 5 bases to trimming and J lost 4 bases, with 12 bases between them. Germline V lookup: CDR1 MDHEN, CDR2 SYDVKM. The CDR3 has 13 residues. CDR3 bases: TGTGCCAGCAGTCGACAACATCAGTACGAGCAGTACTTC. It encodes CASSRQHQYEQYF.

This chain links TRBV2 with TRBJ2-1; 9 bases are shared with TRBD2. Germline CDR1 is SNHLY and CDR2 is FYNNEI. This CDR3 has 15 amino acids. J lost 6 bases, V lost 8 bases, and 11 bases had no gene match. This CDR3 is CASGKGLAPRNEQFF. The CDR3 bases are TGTGCCAGCGGGAAGGGACTAGCTCCACGCAATGAGCAGTTCTTC.

This chain uses TRBV9 with TRBJ2-7; 14 bases are shared with TRBD2. The CDR3 is 15 amino acids. The J segment lost 3 bases and the V segment lost 2 bases, leaving 1 base of the junction unmatched. CDR1 SGDLS and CDR2 YYNGEE come from the germline V gene. The CDR3 protein is CASSVGTSGSYEQYF. In DNA, the CDR3 is TGTGCCAGCAGCGTTGGGACTAGCGGGAGCTACGAGCAGTACTTC. Together with reference TRBV9 and TRBJ2-7, the CDR3 gives the full variable domain: DSGVTQTPKHLITATGQRVTLRCSPRSGDLSVYWYQQSLDQGLQFLIQYYNGEERAKGNILERFSAQQFPDLHSELNLSSLELGDSALYFCASSVGTSGSYEQYFGPGTRLTVT.

This clone has just a few counts. This chain links TRBV5-1 with TRBJ2-7, with D possibly TRBD1 on 6 matching bases. Trimming removed 3 bases at V and 0 bases at J, with 10 bases between. Looked up from germline, CDR1 is SGHRS and CDR2 is YFSETQ. This CDR3 spans 14 amino acids. The DNA for the CDR3 is TGCGCCAGCAGCTGGACAGTCAGCTCCTACGAGCAGTACTTC. This codes for CASSWTVSSYEQYF.

The chain combines TRBV6-5 with TRBJ2-1; 8 nucleotides align to TRBD1. Germline-derived CDR1 and CDR2 are MNHEY and SVGAGI. The CDR3 extends over 14 amino acids. V dropped 8 bases and J dropped 5; count of bases not matched to a gene: 8. The CDR3 here is CASGRTGSDNEQFF. Written as DNA, the CDR3 is TGTGCCAGCGGCCGGACAGGGTCAGACAATGAGCAGTTCTTC.

This clone turned up a few times. The chain carries TRBV10-1 and TRBJ2-7; 8 bases fit TRBD2. The V gene end was trimmed by 6 bases and the J gene end by 3 bases; junction bases not matched to a gene: 4. Per germline, CDR1 WNHNN and CDR2 SYGVQD (reference sequence). The CDR3 sequence is 13 residues long. For the CDR3, the DNA is TGCGCCAGCAGCTCCAGCGGGAGCTACGAGCAGTACTTC. It specifies CASSSSGSYEQYF.

On this clone itself: The junction and the germline gene differ at one end; a read error may be behind it. J is TRBJ1-1 and V is TRBV2; D unclear. The CDR3 runs to 14 residues. Germline loops: CDR1 SNHLY, CDR2 FYNNEI. CDR3 residues: CASSPSGVNTEALF. In DNA, the CDR3 is TGTGCCAGCAGCCCTAGCGGCGTGAACACTGAAGCTCTCTTT.

The chain joins TRBV11-1 to TRBJ2-7; 7 nucleotides align to TRBD1. From germline, CDR1 is SGHAT and CDR2 FQDESV (reference sequence). There are 17 residues in the CDR3. V dropped 0 bases and J dropped 3; count of bases not matched to a gene: 11. The CDR3: CASSLATGKILYYEQYF. For the CDR3, the DNA is TGTGCCAGCAGCTTAGCGACAGGGAAGATACTATACTACGAGCAGTACTTC.